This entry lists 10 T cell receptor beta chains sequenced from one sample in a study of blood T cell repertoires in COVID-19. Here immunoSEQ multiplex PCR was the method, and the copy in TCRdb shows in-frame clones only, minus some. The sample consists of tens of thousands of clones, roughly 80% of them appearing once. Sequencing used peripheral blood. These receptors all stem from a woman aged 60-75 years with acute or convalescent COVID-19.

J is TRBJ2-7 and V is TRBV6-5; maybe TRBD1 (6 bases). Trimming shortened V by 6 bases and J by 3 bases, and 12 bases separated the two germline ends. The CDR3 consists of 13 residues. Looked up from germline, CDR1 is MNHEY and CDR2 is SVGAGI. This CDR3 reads CASSLGQHYEQYF. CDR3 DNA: TGTGCCAGCAGCCTTGGACAGCACTACGAGCAGTACTTC.

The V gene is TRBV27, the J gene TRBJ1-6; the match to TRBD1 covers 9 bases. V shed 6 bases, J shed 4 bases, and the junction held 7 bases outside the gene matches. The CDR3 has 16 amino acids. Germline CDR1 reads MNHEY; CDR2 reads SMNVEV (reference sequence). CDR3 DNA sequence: TGTGCCAGCAGGGAAGGGACAGGGATGTATAATTCACCCCTCCACTTT. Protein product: CASREGTGMYNSPLHF.

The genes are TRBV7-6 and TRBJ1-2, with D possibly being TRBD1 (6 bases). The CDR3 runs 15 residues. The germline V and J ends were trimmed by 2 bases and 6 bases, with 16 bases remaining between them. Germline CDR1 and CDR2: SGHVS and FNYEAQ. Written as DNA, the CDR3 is TGTGCCAGCAGCTTAAATTCCATGGGACATCATGGCTACACCTTC. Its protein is CASSLNSMGHHGYTF.

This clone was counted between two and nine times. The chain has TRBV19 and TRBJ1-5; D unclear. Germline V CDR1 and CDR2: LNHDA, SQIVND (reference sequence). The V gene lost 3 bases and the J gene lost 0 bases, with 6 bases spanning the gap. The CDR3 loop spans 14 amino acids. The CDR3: CASSIDNSNQPQHF. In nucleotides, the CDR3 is TGTGCCAGTAGTATTGACAATAGCAATCAGCCCCAGCATTTT.

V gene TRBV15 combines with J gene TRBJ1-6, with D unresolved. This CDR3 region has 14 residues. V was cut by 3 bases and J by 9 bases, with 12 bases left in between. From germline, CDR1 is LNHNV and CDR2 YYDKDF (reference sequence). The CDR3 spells CATSRKGSGSPLHF. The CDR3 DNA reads TGTGCCACCAGCAGGAAAGGTAGCGGTTCACCCCTCCACTTT.

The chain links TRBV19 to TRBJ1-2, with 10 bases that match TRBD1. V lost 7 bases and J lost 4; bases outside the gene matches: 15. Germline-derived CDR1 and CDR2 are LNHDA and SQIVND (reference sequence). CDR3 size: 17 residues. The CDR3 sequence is CASTSTGTGAVSYGYTF. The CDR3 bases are TGTGCCAGTACCTCCACCGGGACAGGGGCCGTCTCCTATGGCTACACCTTC.

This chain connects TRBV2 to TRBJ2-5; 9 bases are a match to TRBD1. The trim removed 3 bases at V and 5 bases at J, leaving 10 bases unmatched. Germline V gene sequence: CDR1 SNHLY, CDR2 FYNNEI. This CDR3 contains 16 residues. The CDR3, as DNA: TGTGCCAGCAGTGATCTCAGGACAGGGGCGAGGGAGACCCAGTACTTC. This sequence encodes CASSDLRTGARETQYF.

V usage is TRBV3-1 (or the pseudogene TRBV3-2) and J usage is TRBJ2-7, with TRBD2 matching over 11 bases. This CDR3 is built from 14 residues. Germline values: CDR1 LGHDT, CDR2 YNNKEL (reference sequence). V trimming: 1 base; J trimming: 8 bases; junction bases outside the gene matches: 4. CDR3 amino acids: CASSQAASGGQQYF. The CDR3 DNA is TGTGCCAGCAGCCAAGCCGCTAGCGGGGGGCAGCAGTACTTC.

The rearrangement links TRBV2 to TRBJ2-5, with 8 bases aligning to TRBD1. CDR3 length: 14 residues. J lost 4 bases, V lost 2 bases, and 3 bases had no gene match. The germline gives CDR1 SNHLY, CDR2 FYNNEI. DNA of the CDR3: TGTGCCAGCAGTGAACCAGGGGGCGTAGAGACCCAGTACTTC. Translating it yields CASSEPGGVETQYF.

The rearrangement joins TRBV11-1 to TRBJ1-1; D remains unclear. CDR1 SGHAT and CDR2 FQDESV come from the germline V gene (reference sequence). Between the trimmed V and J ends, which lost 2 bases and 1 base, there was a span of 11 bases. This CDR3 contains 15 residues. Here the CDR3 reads CASSLYQATNTEAFF. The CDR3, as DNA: TGTGCCAGCAGCTTATATCAGGCTACGAACACTGAAGCTTTCTTT. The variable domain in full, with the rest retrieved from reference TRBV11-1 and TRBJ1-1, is EAEVAQSPRYKITEKSQAVAFWCDPISGHATLYWYRQILGQGPELLVQFQDESVVDDSQLPKDRFSAERLKGVDSTLKIQPAELGDSAMYLCASSLYQATNTEAFFGQGTRLTVV.